The entry below gives a single T cell receptor beta chain sequence along with its context. The data belong to a study of T cells in Graves' hyperthyroidism and ophthalmopathy. About the research overall: Peripheral blood samples were taken at initial diagnosis, prior to any treatment.

V lost 4 bases to trimming and J lost 1 base; unmatched junction nucleotides: 6. CDR3 length: 16 residues. Germline V gives CDR1 KGHDR, CDR2 SFDVKD. Patients were excluded for uncontrolled infection, other autoimmune disease, pregnancy or lactation. Amplified regions were TCR beta CDR3 sequences from RNA transcripts. HTBI primers were used for first-round RT-PCR of the TCR CDR3. Each CDR3 protein gets one entry after TCRdb re-called the multiplex PCR reads with MiXCR. The table has almost 500,000 distinct CDR3 sequences, 22% seen once. The chain couples TRBV24-1 to TRBJ2-3; TRBD2 aligns across 8 bases. The sequence was collected from a woman in her seventies with Graves' ophthalmopathy. What was sequenced was blood. CDR3: CATSETGLGGTDTQYF. The DNA of the CDR3 is TGTGCCACCAGTGAAACGGGACTAGGGGGCACAGATACGCAGTATTTT.